This T cell receptor (beta chain) came from a study of blood T cell repertoires in COVID-19. Across the study: The United States, Italy and Spain were the sources of the acute and convalescent COVID-19 samples. The analysed material was cDNA or gDNA that came from T cells, B-cell-depleted T cells, or PBMCs.

Per the authors' pipeline: For nucleated cells, counts were estimated from reference gene primer amplification. Profiling relied on immunoSEQ multiplex PCR, and the TCRdb table lists in-frame clones only, not all of them. V and J calls and clone size come straight from that table; D and trimming were deduced from the DNA. The data hold 180,000 or so clones, with approximately 80% observed a single time. The V segment lost 0 bases and the J segment 4 bases; nucleotides outside the gene matches: 1. The CDR3 covers 16 residues. The germline gives CDR1 SGHRS, CDR2 YFSETQ. This clone appeared a few times. The sequence came from a man in his fifties who had recovered from COVID-19. Sequencing was performed on peripheral blood. This rearrangement joins TRBV5-1 to TRBJ2-3; 14 bases line up with TRBD2. This CDR3 is CASSLGTSGRSDTQYF. As DNA, the CDR3 is TGCGCCAGCAGCTTGGGGACTAGCGGGAGGTCAGATACGCAGTATTTT.